The 3 T cell receptor beta chains listed next were all sequenced from one sample in a study of response to subunit inactivated influenza vaccine. A single record per CDR3 protein comes from TCRdb applying MiXCR to the RT-PCR reads. The sample consists of 300,000 to 350,000 distinct CDR3 sequences, around 20% of them appearing once. Sequenced material: PBMCs from blood, taken less than 22 months after vaccination. These receptors came from a man between 50 and 69 years old who received an inactivated influenza vaccine.

This clonotype showed up just a few times. This chain connects TRBV4-2 to TRBJ2-7, with D perhaps TRBD1 or TRBD2 (5 bases each). CDR3 length: 15 amino acids. CDR1 LGHNA and CDR2 YNFKEQ come from the germline V gene. V lost 4 bases and J 3 bases, leaving 16 bases between the germline ends. The CDR3 DNA is TGTGCCAGCAGCCGTCCCGGGACGGATTTCTACGAGCAGTACTTC. Protein sequence: CASSRPGTDFYEQYF.

The V call is TRBV4-1, the J call TRBJ1-4; D remains ambiguous. Germline V gives CDR1 MGHRA, CDR2 YSYEKL. This CDR3 has 15 residues. Trimming left V 1 base short and J 5 bases short, with 11 bases between. The DNA for the CDR3 is TGCGCCAGCAGCCAAGGTTCCGGATTAAATGAAAAACTGTTTTTT. It yields the protein CASSQGSGLNEKLFF.

This chain joins TRBV28 and TRBJ2-3; 9 nucleotides match TRBD2. The CDR3 length is 13 residues. Trimming removed 9 bases from V and 3 bases from J; junction bases left unmatched: 4. Germline CDR1 is MDHEN and CDR2 is SYDVKM. CDR3 coding DNA: TGTGCCAGTAGCGGGAGTGTAACAGATACGCAGTATTTT. Amino acid sequence: CASSGSVTDTQYF.